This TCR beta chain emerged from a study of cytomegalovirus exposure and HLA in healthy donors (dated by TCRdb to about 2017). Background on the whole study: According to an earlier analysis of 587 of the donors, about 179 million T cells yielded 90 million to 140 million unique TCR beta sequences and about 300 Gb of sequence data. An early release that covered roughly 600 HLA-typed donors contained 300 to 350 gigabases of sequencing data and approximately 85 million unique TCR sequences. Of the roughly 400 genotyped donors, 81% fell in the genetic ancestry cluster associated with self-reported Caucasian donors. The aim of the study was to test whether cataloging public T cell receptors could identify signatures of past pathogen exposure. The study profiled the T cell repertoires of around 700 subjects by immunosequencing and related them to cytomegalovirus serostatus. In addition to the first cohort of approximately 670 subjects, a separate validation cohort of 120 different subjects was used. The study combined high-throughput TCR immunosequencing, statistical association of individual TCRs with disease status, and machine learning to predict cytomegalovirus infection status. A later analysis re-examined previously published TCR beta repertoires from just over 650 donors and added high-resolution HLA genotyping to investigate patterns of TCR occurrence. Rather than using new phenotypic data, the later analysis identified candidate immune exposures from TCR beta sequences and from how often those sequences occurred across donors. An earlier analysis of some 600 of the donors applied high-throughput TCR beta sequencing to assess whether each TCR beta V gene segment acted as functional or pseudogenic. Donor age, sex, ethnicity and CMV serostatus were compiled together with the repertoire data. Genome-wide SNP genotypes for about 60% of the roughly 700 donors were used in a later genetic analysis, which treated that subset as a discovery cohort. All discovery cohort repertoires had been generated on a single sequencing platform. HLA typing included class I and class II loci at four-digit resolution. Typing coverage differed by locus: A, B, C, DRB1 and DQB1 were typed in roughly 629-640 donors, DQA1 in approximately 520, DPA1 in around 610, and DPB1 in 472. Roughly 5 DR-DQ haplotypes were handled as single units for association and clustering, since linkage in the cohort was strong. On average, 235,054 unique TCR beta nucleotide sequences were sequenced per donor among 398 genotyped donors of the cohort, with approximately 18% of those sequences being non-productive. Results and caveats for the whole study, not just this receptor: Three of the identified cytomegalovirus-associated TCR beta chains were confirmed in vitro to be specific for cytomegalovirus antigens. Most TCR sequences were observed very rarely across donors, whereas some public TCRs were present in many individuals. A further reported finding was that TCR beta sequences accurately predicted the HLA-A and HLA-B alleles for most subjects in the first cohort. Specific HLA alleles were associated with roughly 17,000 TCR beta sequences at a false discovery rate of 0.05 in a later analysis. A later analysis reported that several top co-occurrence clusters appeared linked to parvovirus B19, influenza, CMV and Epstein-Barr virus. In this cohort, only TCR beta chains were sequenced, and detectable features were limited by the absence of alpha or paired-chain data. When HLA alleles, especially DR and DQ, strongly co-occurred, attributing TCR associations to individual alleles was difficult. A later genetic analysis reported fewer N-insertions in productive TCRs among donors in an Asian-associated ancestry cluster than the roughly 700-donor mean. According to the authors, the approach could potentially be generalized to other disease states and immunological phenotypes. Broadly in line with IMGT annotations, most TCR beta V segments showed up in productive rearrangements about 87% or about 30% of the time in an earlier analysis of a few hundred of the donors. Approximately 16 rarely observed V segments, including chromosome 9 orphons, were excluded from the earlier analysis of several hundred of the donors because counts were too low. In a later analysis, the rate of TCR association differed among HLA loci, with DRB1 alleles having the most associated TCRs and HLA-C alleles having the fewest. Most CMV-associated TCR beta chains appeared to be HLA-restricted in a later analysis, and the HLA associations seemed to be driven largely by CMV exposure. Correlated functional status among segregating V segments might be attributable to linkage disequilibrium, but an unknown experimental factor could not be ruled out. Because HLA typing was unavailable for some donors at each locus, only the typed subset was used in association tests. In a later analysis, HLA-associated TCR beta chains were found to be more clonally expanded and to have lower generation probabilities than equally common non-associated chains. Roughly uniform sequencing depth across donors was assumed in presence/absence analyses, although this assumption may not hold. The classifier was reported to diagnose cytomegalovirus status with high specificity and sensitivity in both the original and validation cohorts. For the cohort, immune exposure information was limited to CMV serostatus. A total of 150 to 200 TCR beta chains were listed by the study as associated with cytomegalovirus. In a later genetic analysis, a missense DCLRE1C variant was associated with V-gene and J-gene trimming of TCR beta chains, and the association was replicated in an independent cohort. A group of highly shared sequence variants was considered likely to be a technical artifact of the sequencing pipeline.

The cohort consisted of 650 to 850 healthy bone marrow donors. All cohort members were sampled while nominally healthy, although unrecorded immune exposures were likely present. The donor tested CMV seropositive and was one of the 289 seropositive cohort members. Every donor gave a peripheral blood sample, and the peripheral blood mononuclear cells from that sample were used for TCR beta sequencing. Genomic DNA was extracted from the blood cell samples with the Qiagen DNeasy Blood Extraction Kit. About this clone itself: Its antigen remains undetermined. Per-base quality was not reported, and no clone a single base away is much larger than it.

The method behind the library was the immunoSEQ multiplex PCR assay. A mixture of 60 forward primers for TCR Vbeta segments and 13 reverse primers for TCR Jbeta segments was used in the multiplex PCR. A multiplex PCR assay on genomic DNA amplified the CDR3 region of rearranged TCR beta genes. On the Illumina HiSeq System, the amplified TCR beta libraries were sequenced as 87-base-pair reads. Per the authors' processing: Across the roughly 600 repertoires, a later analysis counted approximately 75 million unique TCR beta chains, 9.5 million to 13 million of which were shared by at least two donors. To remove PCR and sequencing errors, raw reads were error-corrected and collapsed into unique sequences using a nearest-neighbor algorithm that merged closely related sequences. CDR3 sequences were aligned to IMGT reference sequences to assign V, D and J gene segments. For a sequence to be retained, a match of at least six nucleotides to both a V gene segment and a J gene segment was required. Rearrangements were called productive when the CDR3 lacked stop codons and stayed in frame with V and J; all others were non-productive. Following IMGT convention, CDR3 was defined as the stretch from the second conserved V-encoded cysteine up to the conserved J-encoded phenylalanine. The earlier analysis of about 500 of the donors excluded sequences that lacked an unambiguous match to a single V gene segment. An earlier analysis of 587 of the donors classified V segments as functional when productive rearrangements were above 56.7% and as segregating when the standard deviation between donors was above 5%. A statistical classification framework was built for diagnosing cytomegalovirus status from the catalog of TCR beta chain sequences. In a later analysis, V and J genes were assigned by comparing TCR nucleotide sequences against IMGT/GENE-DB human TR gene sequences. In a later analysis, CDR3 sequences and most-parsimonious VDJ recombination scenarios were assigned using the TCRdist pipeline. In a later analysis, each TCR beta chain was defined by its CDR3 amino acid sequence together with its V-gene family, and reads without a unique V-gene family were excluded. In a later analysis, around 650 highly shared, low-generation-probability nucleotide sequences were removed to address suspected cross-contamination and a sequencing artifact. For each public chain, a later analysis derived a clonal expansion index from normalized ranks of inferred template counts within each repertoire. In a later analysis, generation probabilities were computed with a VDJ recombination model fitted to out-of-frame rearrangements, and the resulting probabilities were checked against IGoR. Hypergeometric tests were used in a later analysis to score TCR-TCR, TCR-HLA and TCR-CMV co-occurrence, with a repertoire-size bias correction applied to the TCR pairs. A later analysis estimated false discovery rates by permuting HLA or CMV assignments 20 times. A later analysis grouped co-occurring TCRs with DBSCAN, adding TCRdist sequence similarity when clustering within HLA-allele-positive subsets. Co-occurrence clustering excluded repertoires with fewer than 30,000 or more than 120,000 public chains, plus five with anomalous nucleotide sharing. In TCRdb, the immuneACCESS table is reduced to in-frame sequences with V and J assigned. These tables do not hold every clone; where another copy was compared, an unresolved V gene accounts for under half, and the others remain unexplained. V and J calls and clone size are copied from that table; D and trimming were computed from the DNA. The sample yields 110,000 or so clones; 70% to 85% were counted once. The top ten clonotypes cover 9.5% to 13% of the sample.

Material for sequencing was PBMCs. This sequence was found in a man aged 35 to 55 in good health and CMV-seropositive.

The DNA sequence is as follows: TGCGCCAGCAGCTTGGAAGGGGGTGGGGCCAACGTCCTGACTTTC. Its amino acids are CASSLEGGGANVLTF. The chain couples TRBV5-1 to TRBJ2-6; TRBD1 is a possible D gene, resting on 6 matching bases. From its cysteine to its phenylalanine, the CDR3 spans 15 amino acids. Only CDR3 DNA remains: 45 bases, in frame from the first base. V loses 0 bases, J loses 3 bases, and the germline ends lie 7 bases apart. The germline V gene encodes CDR1 SGHRS and CDR2 YFSETQ. The reference TRBV5-1 and TRBJ2-6 proteins fill in what lies around the CDR3, so the full variable domain reads KAGVTQTPRYLIKTRGQQVTLSCSPISGHRSVSWYQQTPGQGLQFLFEYFSETQRNKGNFPGRFSGRQFSNSRSEMNVSTLELGDSALYLCASSLEGGGANVLTFGAGSRLTVL.